Each of the 23 T cell receptor beta chains below was sequenced from the same sample in a study of human T cells and chemical hapten exposure. One entry per CDR3 protein, called by TCRdb with MiXCR from the RACE reads. The data contain 280,000 or so distinct CDR3 sequences, roughly 7.4% of them singletons. Noted time point: pre-sensitization, week 0. Treatment denoted: therapeutic diphenylcyclopropenone sensitization with weekly scalp DPC. Here the sequenced sample was whole blood, taken in connection with sensitization to the hapten diphenylcyclopropenone (DPC). The receptor set was obtained from a man younger than 35 with alopecia areata. Some clones in this sample may be carry-over from other donors' samples.

The chain uses TRBV7-8 and TRBJ2-6; tentative D call: TRBD2 (5 bases). There are 17 residues in the CDR3. Germline CDR1 and CDR2: SGHVS and FQNEAQ. Trimming stripped 5 bases from V and 2 bases from J, with 16 bases between. The CDR3 DNA reads TGTGCCAGCAGCGGACCGGGAAAAAGGACTGGGGCCAACGTCCTGACTTTC. Translated, it gives CASSGPGKRTGANVLTF.

In its sample, this clonotype was seen a few times. The chain is built from TRBV9 and TRBJ1-5; D gene uncertain. The germline gives CDR1 SGDLS, CDR2 YYNGEE. The length of the CDR3 is 15 residues. Deletions cut 2 bases from V and 4 bases from J, with 13 bases between. The CDR3 loop reads CASSVSPQGNQPQHF. CDR3 nucleotides: TGTGCCAGCAGCGTTTCCCCTCAAGGGAATCAGCCCCAGCATTTT.

This clonotype has only a few counts. J is TRBJ2-5 and V is TRBV12-3 or TRBV12-4; TRBD2 is a possible D gene (6 bases). The CDR3 loop spans 14 amino acids. Trimming pared 5 bases from V and 6 bases from J, leaving 16 bases between. The CDR3 loop is CASSLGSSAKTQYF. The CDR3 DNA follows: TGTGCCAGCAGTCTCGGTTCTAGCGCGAAGACCCAGTACTTC.

This clonotype was seen more than once but under ten times. The chain recombines TRBV5-1 with TRBJ1-2; 7 bases agree with TRBD1. The trim removed 0 bases at V and 4 bases at J, leaving 6 bases unmatched. The CDR3 has 15 residues. The germline V gene encodes CDR1 SGHRS and CDR2 YFSETQ. The CDR3 DNA reads TGCGCCAGCAGCTTGGAGAGACAGGGAGCCTATGGCTACACCTTC. Translated, it gives CASSLERQGAYGYTF.

The chain couples TRBV6-6 to TRBJ2-7, with a possible D match to TRBD1 (7 bases). Trimming pared 8 bases from V and 7 bases from J, leaving 27 bases between. Germline V gives CDR1 MNHNY, CDR2 SVGAGI (reference sequence). This CDR3 region has 16 residues. CDR3 sequence reads: CASLSGGRTGQGEQYF. The CDR3 DNA reads TGTGCCAGCCTTAGCGGCGGTAGGACAGGACAAGGGGAGCAGTACTTC.

The chain recombines TRBV20-1 with TRBJ1-5; D ambiguous. The ends were cut back, 0 bases at V and 7 bases at J, with 13 bases in the middle. The CDR3 is 14 residues long. Germline CDR1 is DFQATT and CDR2 is SNEGSKA (reference sequence). This CDR3 reads CSARDERSRQPQHF. CDR3 in DNA: TGCAGTGCTAGAGATGAGCGCTCCAGGCAGCCCCAGCATTTT.

This clonotype occurred a few times. V is TRBV9 and J is TRBJ1-1, with TRBD1 identical over 7 bases. Germline V gene lookup returns CDR1 SGDLS and CDR2 YYNGEE. The CDR3 has 12 residues. V lost 3 bases and J lost 11; bases outside the gene matches: 7. The CDR3 protein is CASSALTGIAFF. The CDR3 nucleotides read TGTGCCAGCAGCGCCTTGACAGGGATTGCTTTCTTT.

The rearrangement links TRBV12-3 or TRBV12-4 to TRBJ2-5; D might be TRBD1 or TRBD2, each matching 5 bases. The CDR3 length is 13 residues. Trimming cost V 6 bases and J 5 bases, with 13 bases left between them. CDR3: CASRLWGGETQYF. In DNA form, the CDR3 reads TGTGCCAGCAGGCTCTGGGGCGGGGAGACCCAGTACTTC.

CDR3 nucleotides: TGTGCCAGCAGTTATGAGGGAAATTCACCCCTCCACTTT. This codes for CASSYEGNSPLHF. The chain employs TRBV6-5 and TRBJ1-6; D not resolved. The CDR3 runs to 13 residues. The V end was cut by 3 bases, the J end by 7 bases, with 7 bases between. Germline assignment: CDR1 MNHEY and CDR2 SVGAGI.

This clonotype was seen a handful of times. The chain carries TRBV5-1 and TRBJ1-1; no clear D gene. With 0 bases removed from V and 7 bases from J, the gap between germline ends came to 16 bases. Germline values: CDR1 SGHRS, CDR2 YFSETQ. CDR3 length: 15 residues. The CDR3 coding sequence is TGCGCCAGCAGCTTGGACCTGAGACCTCCCATTGAAGCTTTCTTT. Protein: CASSLDLRPPIEAFF.

This clonotype was observed a few times. CDR3 nucleotide sequence: TGTGCCAGCAGCTTAGAGGGTTTTACGAATTCACCCCTCCACTTT. Translating gives CASSLEGFTNSPLHF. The rearrangement uses TRBV7-2 and TRBJ1-6; D not certain. Germline loops: CDR1 SGHTA, CDR2 FQGNSA. The V end lost 1 base, the J end lost 7 bases, and 11 bases lay between the germline ends. CDR3 length: 15 amino acids.

This clonotype turned up a few times. This chain connects TRBV7-2 to TRBJ1-2, with unresolved D. The germline V gene has CDR1 SGHTA and CDR2 FQGNSA. Between the trimmed V and J ends, which lost 7 bases and 0 bases, there was a span of 15 bases. This CDR3 has 15 amino acids. CDR3 nucleotides: TGTGCCAGCATCCTATCTCCAACGGCTAACTATGGCTACACCTTC. Translated, it gives CASILSPTANYGYTF. The full variable domain, in which reference TRBV7-2 and TRBJ1-2 provide the parts outside the CDR3, is GAGVSQSPSNKVTEKGKDVELRCDPISGHTALYWYRQSLGQGLEFLIYFQGNSAPDKSGLPSDRFSAERTGGSVSTLTIQRTQQEDSAVYLCASILSPTANYGYTFGSGTRLTVV.

This clonotype was recorded many times. The rearrangement links TRBV7-2 to TRBJ2-1, with 9 bases aligning to TRBD2. This CDR3 is built from 17 residues. The ends lost 5 bases at V and 12 bases at J; junction bases unmatched: 20. Germline CDR1 SGHTA, CDR2 FQGNSA. The CDR3 region is CASSTRTGLAKRVGQFF. DNA for the CDR3: TGTGCCAGCAGCACGAGGACAGGACTAGCGAAGAGGGTCGGGCAGTTCTTC.

This clonotype was found a few times. The chain recombines TRBV12-3 or TRBV12-4 with TRBJ1-1; no definite D call. V was pared by 6 bases and J by 0 bases, with 11 bases between. The CDR3 spans 14 residues. CDR3 bases: TGTGCCAGCAGCAAGGTGGGCATGAACACTGAAGCTTTCTTT. This translates into CASSKVGMNTEAFF.

This clonotype appeared many times. The J gene is TRBJ2-3, the V gene TRBV11-1; the D is unclear. The CDR3 extends over 15 amino acids. V lost 5 bases, J lost 3 bases, and 15 bases lay in between. Looked up from germline, CDR1 is SGHAT and CDR2 is FQDESV (reference sequence). CDR3 in amino acids: CASSPSRGWTDTQYF. CDR3 nucleotide sequence: TGTGCCAGCAGCCCCTCACGAGGATGGACAGATACGCAGTATTTT.

Ten or more counts support this clonotype. This chain joins TRBV12-3 or TRBV12-4 and TRBJ2-5; D unclear. Trimming shortened V by 6 bases and J by 5 bases, and 7 bases separated the two germline ends. This CDR3 comprises 11 residues. CDR3 in amino acids: CASSFGETQYF. CDR3 DNA sequence: TGTGCCAGCAGCTTTGGGGAGACCCAGTACTTC.

This clonotype was found many times. As DNA, the CDR3 is TGCAGCGTTGGGGGGACAGGGAAAAGCCCTGAAGCTTTCTTT. It codes for CSVGGTGKSPEAFF. The chain uses TRBV29-1 and TRBJ1-1; 9 positions match TRBD1. Germline assignment: CDR1 SQVTM and CDR2 ANQGSEA. The CDR3 consists of 14 residues. V dropped 4 bases and J dropped 6; count of bases not matched to a gene: 9.

The chain is built from TRBV6-5 and TRBJ1-5; 11 bases map to TRBD1. From germline, CDR1 is MNHEY and CDR2 SVGAGI. The CDR3 sequence is 14 residues long. Trimming cost V 5 bases and J 8 bases; bases outside gene matches: 5. The CDR3 protein is CASSRDRGNKPQHF. The CDR3 nucleotides read TGTGCCAGCAGTCGGGACAGGGGGAACAAGCCCCAGCATTTT.

This chain links TRBV9 with TRBJ2-5, with D unresolved. V shed 0 bases and J shed 2 bases, with 17 bases lying between them. The CDR3 consists of 17 residues. Germline V gene data show CDR1 as SGDLS and CDR2 as YYNGEE. In nucleotides, the CDR3 is TGTGCCAGCAGCGTAGGATTGGCGAAAACATATCAAGAGACCCAGTACTTC. Residues: CASSVGLAKTYQETQYF.

This clonotype appeared a few times. The rearrangement uses TRBV5-4 and TRBJ1-5, with 7 bases lining up with TRBD1. J lost 4 bases, V lost 4 bases, and 8 bases had no gene match. There are 15 residues in the CDR3. Germline V lookup: CDR1 SGHNT, CDR2 YYREEE (reference sequence). The CDR3 is CASSPGQDWNQPQHF. The CDR3 DNA follows: TGTGCCAGCAGCCCAGGACAGGATTGGAATCAGCCCCAGCATTTT. Looking up the rest from reference TRBV5-4 and TRBJ1-5 gives the full variable domain: ETGVTQSPTHLIKTRGQQVTLRCSSQSGHNTVSWYQQALGQGPQFIFQYYREEENGRGNFPPRFSGLQFPNYSSELNVNALELDDSALYLCASSPGQDWNQPQHFGDGTRLSIL.

The chain has TRBV19 and TRBJ2-5, with 11 bases that match TRBD2. J gave up 1 base and V 4 bases, and 11 bases lay outside the gene matches. This CDR3 is built from 18 residues. The V gene's germline CDR1 is LNHDA and CDR2 SQIVND (reference sequence). CDR3 residues: CASSNRPVGLAGQETQYF. CDR3 coding DNA: TGTGCCAGTAGTAACCGCCCAGTAGGACTAGCGGGCCAAGAGACCCAGTACTTC.

The V and J genes are TRBV10-2 and TRBJ2-7, with 11 bases that match TRBD2. Germline V gene lookup returns CDR1 WSHSY and CDR2 SAAADI. The CDR3 is 15 residues long. The V segment lost 6 bases and the J segment 1 base; nucleotides outside the gene matches: 5. CDR3 in DNA: TGCGCCAGCAGCGCAACTAGCGGGGGATCCTACGAGCAGTACTTC. It is translated as CASSATSGGSYEQYF.

The V call is TRBV12-3 or TRBV12-4, the J call TRBJ2-7; maybe TRBD1 (6 bases). The length of the CDR3 is 14 residues. The V gene lost 3 bases and the J gene lost 4 bases, with 13 bases spanning the gap. The CDR3, as DNA: TGTGCCAGCAGTTTCGGAAACAGGGAGTACGAGCAGTACTTC. It specifies CASSFGNREYEQYF.